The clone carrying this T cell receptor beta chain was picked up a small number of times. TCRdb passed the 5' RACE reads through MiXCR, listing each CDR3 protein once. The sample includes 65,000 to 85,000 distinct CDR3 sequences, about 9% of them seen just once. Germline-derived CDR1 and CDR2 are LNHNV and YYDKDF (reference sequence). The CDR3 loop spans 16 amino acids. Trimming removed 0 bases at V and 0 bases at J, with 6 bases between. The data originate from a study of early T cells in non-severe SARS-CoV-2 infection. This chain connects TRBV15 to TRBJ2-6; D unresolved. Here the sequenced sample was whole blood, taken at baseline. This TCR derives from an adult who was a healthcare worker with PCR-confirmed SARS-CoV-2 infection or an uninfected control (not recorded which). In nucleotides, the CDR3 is TGTGCCACCAGCAGAGATCATGGCTCTGGGGCCAACGTCCTGACTTTC. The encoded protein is CATSRDHGSGANVLTF.